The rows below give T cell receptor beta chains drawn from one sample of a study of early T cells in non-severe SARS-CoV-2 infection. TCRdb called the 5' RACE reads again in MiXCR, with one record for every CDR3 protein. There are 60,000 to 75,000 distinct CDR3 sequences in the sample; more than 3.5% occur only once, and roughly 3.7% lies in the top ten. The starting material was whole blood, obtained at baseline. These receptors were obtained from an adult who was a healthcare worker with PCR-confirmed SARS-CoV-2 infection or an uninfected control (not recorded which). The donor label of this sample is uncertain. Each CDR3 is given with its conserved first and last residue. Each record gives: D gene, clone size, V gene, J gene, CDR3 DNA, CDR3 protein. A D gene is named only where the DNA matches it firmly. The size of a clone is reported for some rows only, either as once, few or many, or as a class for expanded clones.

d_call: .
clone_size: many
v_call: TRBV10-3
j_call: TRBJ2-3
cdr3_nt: TGTGCCACCCACACCCGGGGGGCCCTCACAGATACGCAGTATTTT
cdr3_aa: CATHTRGALTDTQYF

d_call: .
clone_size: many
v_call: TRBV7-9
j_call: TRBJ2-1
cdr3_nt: TGTGCCAGCAGCTTAGCGCAACTAGCTTTCGACAATGAGCAGTTCTTC
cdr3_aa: CASSLAQLAFDNEQFF

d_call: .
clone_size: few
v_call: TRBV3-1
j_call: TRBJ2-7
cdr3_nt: TGTGCCAGCAGCCAAAGAGGAGGGAAAGAGCAGTACTTC
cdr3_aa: CASSQRGGKEQYF

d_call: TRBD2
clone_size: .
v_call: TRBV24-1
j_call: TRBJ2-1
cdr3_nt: TGTGCCACCAGTGCTTACCTAGCGGGCTACAATGAGCAGTTCTTC
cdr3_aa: CATSAYLAGYNEQFF

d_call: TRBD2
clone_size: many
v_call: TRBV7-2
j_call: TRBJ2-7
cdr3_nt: TGTGCCAGCAGCTTTATTAGCGGGCCTTACGAGCAGTACTTC
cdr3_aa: CASSFISGPYEQYF

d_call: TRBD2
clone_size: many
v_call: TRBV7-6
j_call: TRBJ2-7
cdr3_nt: TGTGCCAGCAGCTTAACGGGGGGGTCAGCTTACGAGCAGTACTTC
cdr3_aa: CASSLTGGSAYEQYF

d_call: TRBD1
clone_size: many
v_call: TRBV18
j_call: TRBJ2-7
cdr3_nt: TGTGCCAGCACAGGGCGGGACAGGCGGCTGTACGAGCAGTACTTC
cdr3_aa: CASTGRDRRLYEQYF

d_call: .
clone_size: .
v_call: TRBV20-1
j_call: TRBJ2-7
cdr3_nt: TGCAGTGCTAGCCCCGTTTACGAGCAGTACTTC
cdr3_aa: CSASPVYEQYF

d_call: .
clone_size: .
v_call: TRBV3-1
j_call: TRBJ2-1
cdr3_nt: TGTGCCAGCGGCCCAGAGGGGATCTCCTACAATGAGCAGTTCTTC
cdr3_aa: CASGPEGISYNEQFF

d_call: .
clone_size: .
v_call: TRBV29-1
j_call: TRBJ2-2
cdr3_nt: TGCAGCGTCGGACAGCCGACCGGGGAGCTGTTTTTT
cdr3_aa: CSVGQPTGELFF

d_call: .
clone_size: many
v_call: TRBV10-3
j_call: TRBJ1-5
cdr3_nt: TGTGCCATCAGTTACCCTGGGCGGAATCAGCCCCAGCATTTT
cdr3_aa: CAISYPGRNQPQHF

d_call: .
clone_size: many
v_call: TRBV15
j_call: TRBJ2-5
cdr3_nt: TGTGCCACCAGCAGAGATCTGGCAGAGACCCAGTACTTC
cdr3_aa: CATSRDLAETQYF

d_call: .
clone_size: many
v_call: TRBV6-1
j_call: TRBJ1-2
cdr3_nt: TGTGCCAGCACGAGGACTTCCACAACCGGCTACACCTTC
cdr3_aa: CASTRTSTTGYTF